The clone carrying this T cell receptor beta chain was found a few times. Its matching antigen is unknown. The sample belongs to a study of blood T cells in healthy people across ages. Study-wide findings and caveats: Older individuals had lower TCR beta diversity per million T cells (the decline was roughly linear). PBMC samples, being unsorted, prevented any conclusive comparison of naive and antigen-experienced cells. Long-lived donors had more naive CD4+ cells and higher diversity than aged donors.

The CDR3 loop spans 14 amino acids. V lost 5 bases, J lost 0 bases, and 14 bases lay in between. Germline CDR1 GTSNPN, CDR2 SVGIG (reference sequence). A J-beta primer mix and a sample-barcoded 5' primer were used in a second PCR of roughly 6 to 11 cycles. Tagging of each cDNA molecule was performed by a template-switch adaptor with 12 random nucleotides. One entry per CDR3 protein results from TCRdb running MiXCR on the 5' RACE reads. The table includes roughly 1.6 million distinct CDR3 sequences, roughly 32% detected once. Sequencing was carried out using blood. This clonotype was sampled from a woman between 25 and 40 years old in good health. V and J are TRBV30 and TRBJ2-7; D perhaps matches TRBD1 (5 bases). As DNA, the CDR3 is TGTGCCTGGTGTGGGGCGGATAGCTCCTACGAGCAGTACTTC. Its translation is CAWCGADSSYEQYF.